Following are 25 T cell receptor beta chains from one sample sequenced in a study of shared clonotypes between healthy human individuals. TCRdb's copy holds only in-frame clones and misses some; the assay was immunoSEQ multiplex PCR. Of about 2 million clones in the sample, roughly 94% were seen once. Sequencing was carried out using naive CD4+ T cells sorted from blood. Subset: CD45RA+ positively selected. The source of these receptors is a man aged 18 to 30 in good health.

The gene calls are TRBV11-2 and TRBJ2-1, with TRBD2 matching 9 bases. The germline V gene has CDR1 SGHAT and CDR2 FQNNGV. The CDR3 length is 15 residues. The V gene end was trimmed by 5 bases and the J gene end by 2 bases; junction bases not matched to a gene: 4. The CDR3 region is CASSISGGPYNEQFF. The CDR3 DNA follows: TGTGCCAGCAGCATTAGCGGGGGCCCCTACAATGAGCAGTTCTTC.

The chain recombines TRBV5-1 with TRBJ2-1, with D tentatively TRBD1 (5 bases). The CDR3 length is 12 residues. The V and J ends lost 3 bases and 7 bases respectively, with 8 bases between them. Germline V gene sequence: CDR1 SGHRS, CDR2 YFSETQ. Here the CDR3 reads CASSSAGNEQFF. The DNA for the CDR3 is TGCGCCAGCAGCTCCGCAGGGAATGAGCAGTTCTTC.

This rearrangement joins TRBV11-2 to TRBJ2-7; no reliable D call. Between the trimmed V and J ends, which lost 5 bases and 2 bases, there was a span of 10 bases. This CDR3 is built from 13 residues. The germline V gene encodes CDR1 SGHAT and CDR2 FQNNGV. Written as DNA, the CDR3 is TGTGCCAGCAGCCCCAGTAAGGCCTACGAGCAGTACTTC. Residues: CASSPSKAYEQYF.

This chain uses TRBV11-2 with TRBJ1-2, with 7 bases identical to TRBD1. Germline-derived CDR1 and CDR2 are SGHAT and FQNNGV. J was trimmed by 5 bases and V by 0 bases; bases with no gene match: 9. The CDR3 sequence is 16 residues long. The CDR3, as DNA: TGTGCCAGCAGCTTAGATGAGTTAGGGGGCAGATATGGCTACACCTTC. It is translated as CASSLDELGGRYGYTF.

The chain uses TRBV5-1 and TRBJ1-2, with unresolved D. CDR1 and CDR2 (germline): SGHRS, YFSETQ. V was trimmed by 4 bases and J by 8 bases, leaving 12 bases between them. The CDR3 runs to 12 residues. DNA of the CDR3: TGCGCCAGCAGCGACGAAGGTGGAGGCTACACCTTC. It encodes CASSDEGGGYTF.

The chain has TRBV11-2 and TRBJ2-7, with D possibly TRBD1 on 6 matching bases. V was pared by 5 bases and J by 3 bases, with 8 bases between. The CDR3 totals 12 residues. CDR1 SGHAT and CDR2 FQNNGV come from the germline V gene. The CDR3 DNA reads as TGTGCCAGCAGCGTACAGGGCTACGAGCAGTACTTC. It encodes CASSVQGYEQYF.

J is TRBJ2-5 and V is TRBV9, with 10 bases lining up with TRBD1. The CDR3 length is 14 residues. The ends lost 4 bases at V and 4 bases at J; junction bases unmatched: 4. Germline V gene lookup returns CDR1 SGDLS and CDR2 YYNGEE. The CDR3, as DNA: TGTGCCAGCAGCTCCGGGACAGGGGTAGAGACCCAGTACTTC. It yields the protein CASSSGTGVETQYF.

The chain uses TRBV10-3 and TRBJ2-1; 7 bases are shared with TRBD2. Trimming at V came to 0 bases and at J to 5 bases, leaving 4 bases not matched to a gene. The CDR3 totals 15 residues. The germline CDR1 and CDR2 sequences are ENHRY and SYGVKD. The chain's CDR3 is CAISESVRGNNEQFF. The CDR3 DNA reads TGTGCCATCAGTGAGTCCGTGCGGGGGAACAATGAGCAGTTCTTC.

Of note for this clone: Distinct nucleotide sequences in the sample also encode this CDR3. The chain combines TRBV4-1 with TRBJ2-1; 13 bases agree with TRBD2. Germline values: CDR1 MGHRA, CDR2 YSYEKL. The CDR3 runs to 17 residues. V shed 1 base, J shed 3 bases, and the junction held 3 bases outside the gene matches. The chain's CDR3 is CASSQGTSGGVYNEQFF. The CDR3 coding sequence is TGCGCCAGCAGCCAAGGGACTAGCGGGGGCGTCTACAATGAGCAGTTCTTC.

As to this clone: Within the sample, other DNA sequences also encode this same CDR3. The chain has TRBV5-1 and TRBJ1-1; the D is unclear. Germline CDR1 reads SGHRS; CDR2 reads YFSETQ. The V end was cut by 3 bases, the J end by 1 base, with 10 bases between. The CDR3 totals 14 residues. CDR3 amino acids: CASSSLGGNTEAFF. CDR3 nucleotide sequence: TGCGCCAGCAGCTCCTTAGGAGGGAACACTGAAGCTTTCTTT.

This clone was seen once. This chain joins TRBV6-4 and TRBJ1-3; no clear D. The CDR3 totals 16 residues. Trimming removed 6 bases from V and 0 bases from J, with 15 bases in between. Germline-derived CDR1 and CDR2 are MRHNA and SNTAGT. CDR3 sequence reads: CASRREQANSGNTIYF. The CDR3 nucleotides read TGTGCCAGCAGAAGGGAGCAGGCGAACTCTGGAAACACCATATATTTT.

The chain links TRBV30 to TRBJ1-2, with a tentative D call TRBD1 (6 bases). The length of the CDR3 is 14 residues. Germline loops: CDR1 GTSNPN, CDR2 SVGIG (reference sequence). V was pared by 2 bases and J by 3 bases, with 13 bases between. The CDR3 here is CAWSPDRTHYGYTF. CDR3 nucleotides: TGTGCCTGGAGTCCAGACAGGACCCACTATGGCTACACCTTC. Based on the CDR3 plus reference TRBV30 and TRBJ1-2, the full variable domain is SQTIHQWPATLVQPVGSPLSLECTVEGTSNPNLYWYRQAAGRGLQLLFYSVGIGQISSEVPQNLSASRPQDRQFILSSKKLLLSDSGFYLCAWSPDRTHYGYTFGSGTRLTVV.

This clone has only one observation. V gene TRBV29-1 combines with J gene TRBJ2-5, with 8 bases that match TRBD2. Germline V gene lookup returns CDR1 SQVTM and CDR2 ANQGSEA. This CDR3 comprises 16 residues. The J segment lost 1 base and the V segment lost 3 bases, leaving 10 bases of the junction unmatched. The CDR3 DNA is TGCAGCGTTGAGTCTGCAGCGGGGGCTTCCCAAGAGACCCAGTACTTC. Translating gives CSVESAAGASQETQYF.

The chain joins TRBV10-3 to TRBJ2-2, with unresolved D. The CDR3 is 15 amino acids. V lost 8 bases, J lost 0 bases, and 13 bases lay in between. Looked up from germline, CDR1 is ENHRY and CDR2 is SYGVKD. CDR3 sequence reads: CAIRASLANTGELFF. The DNA for the CDR3 is TGTGCCATCCGGGCCAGTTTGGCGAACACCGGGGAGCTGTTTTTT.

The CDR3 region is CASSPGASGRETQYF. As DNA, the CDR3 is TGTGCCAGCTCACCAGGCGCTAGCGGAAGAGAGACCCAGTACTTC. The genes are TRBV18 and TRBJ2-5; 7 nucleotides align to TRBD2. This CDR3 is 15 amino acids long. The germline gives CDR1 KGHSH, CDR2 LQKENI. Trimming cost V 2 bases and J 4 bases; bases outside gene matches: 7.

This chain links TRBV4-3 with TRBJ2-1; no firm D call. Germline CDR1 is LGHNA and CDR2 is YSLEER. The V and J ends lost 4 bases and 8 bases respectively, with 12 bases between them. The CDR3 runs to 13 residues. The CDR3 DNA sequence: TGCGCCAGCAGCCGGTCCGTGACACATGAGCAGTTCTTC. Translation: CASSRSVTHEQFF.

The V gene is TRBV30, the J gene TRBJ2-7; D unclear. Germline CDR1 GTSNPN, CDR2 SVGIG (reference sequence). The CDR3 has 13 amino acids. V lost 3 bases and J 5 bases, leaving 14 bases between the germline ends. In DNA, the CDR3 is TGTGCCTGGAGGCCGCAGGTACGGAACGAGCAGTACTTC. Its translation: CAWRPQVRNEQYF.

On this clone: Within the sample, other DNA sequences also encode this same CDR3. The chain couples TRBV6-1 to TRBJ1-2; 9 nucleotides agree with TRBD1. Losses at the gene ends were 5 bases for V and 5 bases for J; bases not matched to a gene: 3. Germline loops: CDR1 MNHNS, CDR2 SASEGT. The CDR3 runs 13 residues. Here the CDR3 DNA reads TGTGCCAGCAGTTCGGACAGGGGATATGGCTACACCTTC. It encodes CASSSDRGYGYTF.

This chain connects TRBV7-8 to TRBJ2-4, with 7 nucleotides matching TRBD1. CDR3 size: 15 residues. The ends lost 5 bases at V and 0 bases at J; junction bases unmatched: 4. Germline CDR1 reads SGHVS; CDR2 reads FQNEAQ. The CDR3 region is CASSTRTGAKNIQYF. CDR3 in DNA: TGTGCCAGCAGCACCCGGACAGGAGCCAAAAACATTCAGTACTTC.

As for this clone: Additional DNA sequences in this sample encode the identical CDR3. The J gene is TRBJ2-7, the V gene TRBV28; 10 nucleotides match TRBD1. Germline values: CDR1 MDHEN, CDR2 SYDVKM. The CDR3 totals 14 residues. J was trimmed by 2 bases and V by 5 bases; bases with no gene match: 3. Here the CDR3 reads CASSRTGGTYEQYF. CDR3 sequence (DNA): TGTGCCAGCAGTAGGACAGGGGGTACCTACGAGCAGTACTTC.

This chain uses TRBV5-6 with TRBJ2-5, with a weak D call TRBD1 (6 bases). Germline V gene lookup returns CDR1 SGHDT and CDR2 YYEEEE. The CDR3 is 18 amino acids. V lost 2 bases and J 5 bases, leaving 25 bases between the germline ends. CDR3 region: CASSFLHSLQGVGETQYF. The DNA of the CDR3 is TGTGCCAGCAGCTTCCTCCACTCCCTACAGGGCGTGGGGGAGACCCAGTACTTC.

The chain combines TRBV30 with TRBJ1-1; D is unresolved. V lost 2 bases, J lost 8 bases, and 9 bases lay in between. CDR3 size: 11 residues. Germline lookup yields CDR1 GTSNPN and CDR2 SVGIG (reference sequence). DNA for the CDR3: TGTGCCTGGAGTACGGGAGGGGAAGCTTTCTTT. Amino acids: CAWSTGGEAFF.

This clone appeared a few times. CDR3: CASSRGQVAGGWQETQYF. The CDR3 DNA is TGTGCCAGCAGCCGAGGCCAGGTGGCTGGGGGGTGGCAAGAGACCCAGTACTTC. The genes are TRBV7-3 and TRBJ2-5, with D perhaps matching TRBD2 (6 bases). Germline V lookup: CDR1 SGHTA, CDR2 FQGTGA. The CDR3 sequence is 18 residues long. V was pared by 5 bases and J by 2 bases, with 24 bases between.

The chain links TRBV7-2 to TRBJ2-1, with TRBD1 matching over 9 bases. The CDR3 extends over 16 amino acids. J lost 4 bases, V lost 1 base, and 5 bases had no gene match. The germline CDR1 and CDR2 sequences are SGHTA and FQGNSA. CDR3 in DNA: TGTGCCAGCAGCTTAGGCACAGGGGGCCGGTACAATGAGCAGTTCTTC. Translated: CASSLGTGGRYNEQFF.

The chain is built from TRBV5-4 and TRBJ2-5; D gene uncertain. The CDR3 has 15 amino acids. Trimming took off 2 bases at V and 3 bases at J, with 14 bases between the two ends. Per the germline V gene, CDR1 is SGHNT and CDR2 is YYREEE (reference sequence). In DNA, the CDR3 is TGTGCCAGCAGCTTTATTCAAAGGGAAGAAGAGACCCAGTACTTC. Its translation: CASSFIQREEETQYF.